This TCR beta chain originates from a study of response to subunit inactivated influenza vaccine. Broader study findings: With each seasonal influenza vaccination, the authors suggested, few new T cells are recruited.

In this sample, this clonotype turned up a few times. The target antigen is unknown. TCRdb re-called the RT-PCR reads with MiXCR, one entry per CDR3 protein. The table has roughly 760,000 distinct CDR3 sequences, less than 25% seen once. There are 14 residues in the CDR3. Germline CDR1 is SQVTM and CDR2 is ANQGSEA. V was trimmed by 3 bases and J by 1 base, leaving 11 bases between them. The clonotype comes from a man aged 45 to 65 who received an inactivated influenza vaccine. Specimen: PBMCs from blood, collected 4 to 6 days after vaccination. The chain links TRBV29-1 to TRBJ2-3, with a possible D match to TRBD1 (5 bases). CDR3 in amino acids: CSVDSQGGTDTQYF. In nucleotides, the CDR3 is TGCAGCGTTGATAGTCAGGGCGGCACAGATACGCAGTATTTT.